Listed here are 15 T cell receptor beta chains from one sample, sequenced in a study of blood T cell repertoires in COVID-19. Profiling relied on immunoSEQ multiplex PCR, and the TCRdb table lists in-frame clones only, not all of them. This sample has hundreds of thousands of clones, with approximately 90% found just once. The source material was peripheral blood. The receptors derive from a man between 50 and 59 years old with acute or convalescent COVID-19.

The V gene is TRBV18, the J gene TRBJ1-2; possible D gene TRBD1, 6 bases. This CDR3 is 12 amino acids long. Trimming removed 4 bases from V and 8 bases from J, with 11 bases in between. CDR1 is KGHSH, CDR2 LQKENI, per germline. CDR3 DNA: TGTGCCAGCTCACGGCCAGGGGACGGCTACACCTTC. This codes for CASSRPGDGYTF.

V gene TRBV19 combines with J gene TRBJ1-3, with D perhaps matching TRBD1 (5 bases). Trimming shortened V by 6 bases and J by 12 bases, and 27 bases separated the two germline ends. The CDR3 loop spans 16 amino acids. Germline V CDR1 and CDR2: LNHDA, SQIVND (reference sequence). CDR3 in DNA: TGTGCCAGTAGGTCTCTTCCGCAGGGCTCATCGTCGATCATATATTTT. It is translated as CASRSLPQGSSSIIYF.

The chain combines TRBV27 with TRBJ1-3; TRBD1 might be the D (6 bases). There are 15 residues in the CDR3. Per the germline V gene, CDR1 is MNHEY and CDR2 is SMNVEV (reference sequence). Trimming left V 6 bases short and J 0 bases short, with 12 bases between. This CDR3 is CASSQGMSSGNTIYF. The CDR3 DNA sequence: TGTGCCAGCAGCCAGGGGATGAGCTCTGGAAACACCATATATTTT.

This clone was recorded once. This chain joins TRBV30 and TRBJ2-1; 8 bases line up with TRBD1. This CDR3 comprises 14 residues. J gave up 4 bases and V 5 bases, and 7 bases lay outside the gene matches. Germline CDR1 reads GTSNPN; CDR2 reads SVGIG (reference sequence). The CDR3 nucleotides are TGTGCCTGGTCTCCCCGGGACAGGTACAATGAGCAGTTCTTC. Its translation is CAWSPRDRYNEQFF.

V is TRBV29-1 and J is TRBJ1-1; unclear D gene. With 7 bases removed from V and 1 base from J, the gap between germline ends came to 16 bases. Germline V gives CDR1 SQVTM, CDR2 ANQGSEA. CDR3 length: 14 residues. The DNA of the CDR3 is TGCAGCGCCCGACCCACTAGGAGGAACACTGAAGCTTTCTTT. Its translation: CSARPTRRNTEAFF.

The V gene is TRBV5-1, the J gene TRBJ1-5; a weak D match, TRBD1 (5 bases). This CDR3 has 15 amino acids. V was trimmed by 1 base and J by 0 bases, leaving 8 bases between them. CDR1 is SGHRS, CDR2 YFSETQ, per germline. CDR3 sequence (DNA): TGCGCCAGCAGCTTGCAAGGGGATAGCAATCAGCCCCAGCATTTT. Translated, it gives CASSLQGDSNQPQHF.

The CDR3 region is CATVPEPANEKLFF. The CDR3 coding sequence is TGTGCCACCGTCCCCGAGCCGGCTAATGAAAAACTGTTTTTT. The chain has TRBV7-9 and TRBJ1-4; D not resolved. This CDR3 is 14 amino acids long. V was cut by 10 bases and J by 3 bases, with 15 bases left in between. Germline CDR1 is SEHNR and CDR2 is FQNEAQ (reference sequence).

In DNA form, the CDR3 reads TGTGCCAGCAGTGAAAGGTTGTCAGGGGAAGCTTTCTTT. Protein sequence: CASSERLSGEAFF. V usage is TRBV25-1 and J usage is TRBJ1-1, with D maybe TRBD1 (5 bases). Per germline, CDR1 MGHDK and CDR2 SYGVNS. Trimming pared 2 bases from V and 8 bases from J, leaving 12 bases between. The CDR3 has 13 amino acids.

In its sample, this clone was seen once. V and J are TRBV6-4 and TRBJ2-1; no reliable D call. This CDR3 is 13 amino acids long. CDR1 and CDR2 (germline): MRHNA, SNTAGT. Trimming left V 2 bases short and J 2 bases short, with 4 bases between. The CDR3 coding sequence is TGTGCCAGCAGTGACCCTCCCTACAATGAGCAGTTCTTC. This translates into CASSDPPYNEQFF.

This CDR3 is CASSLLGNTEAFF. The CDR3 DNA reads as TGTGCCAGCAGTTTGCTCGGGAACACTGAAGCTTTCTTT. The V call is TRBV27, the J call TRBJ1-1; no firm D call. CDR3 length equals 13 residues. Per germline, CDR1 MNHEY and CDR2 SMNVEV (reference sequence). V dropped 3 bases and J dropped 1 base, with 6 bases sitting between them.

The chain uses TRBV4-1 and TRBJ1-4; the D is unclear. The germline gives CDR1 MGHRA, CDR2 YSYEKL. This CDR3 region has 15 residues. V was clipped by 0 bases and J by 0 bases, with 5 bases between them. The CDR3 loop is CASSQDPATNEKLFF. CDR3 coding DNA: TGCGCCAGCAGCCAAGACCCAGCAACTAATGAAAAACTGTTTTTT.

The chain links TRBV2 to TRBJ1-6, with TRBD1 identical over 9 bases. V dropped 6 bases and J dropped 4; count of bases not matched to a gene: 7. Germline V lookup: CDR1 SNHLY, CDR2 FYNNEI. This CDR3 region has 16 residues. CDR3 nucleotides: TGTGCCAGCAGCCTAATGACAGGGGGATATAATTCACCCCTCCACTTT. Translating gives CASSLMTGGYNSPLHF.

V gene TRBV19 combines with J gene TRBJ1-6; no clear D gene. There are 13 residues in the CDR3. Germline V gene sequence: CDR1 LNHDA, CDR2 SQIVND (reference sequence). V lost 4 bases, J lost 7 bases, and 8 bases lay in between. CDR3 residues: CASSTYSNSPLHF. CDR3 DNA: TGTGCCAGTAGTACCTACAGCAATTCACCCCTCCACTTT.

The DNA of the CDR3 is TGTGCCAGCAGTCCTATGGGCCTTGCTAACTATGGCTACACCTTC. Encoded protein: CASSPMGLANYGYTF. V usage is TRBV2 and J usage is TRBJ1-2; D remains ambiguous. Germline V gene lookup returns CDR1 SNHLY and CDR2 FYNNEI. Deletions cut 5 bases from V and 0 bases from J, with 13 bases between. The CDR3 spans 15 residues.

The chain employs TRBV10-1 and TRBJ2-1; 15 bases agree with TRBD2. Germline V gene sequence: CDR1 WNHNN, CDR2 SYGVQD (reference sequence). This CDR3 region has 13 residues. V shed 8 bases and J 7 bases; nucleotides not matched to a gene: 0. The CDR3 nucleotides read TGCGCCAGCGGACTAGCGGGGGGGAATGAGCAGTTCTTC. Its translation: CASGLAGGNEQFF.